Following are 7 T cell receptor beta chains from one sample sequenced in a study of shared clonotypes between healthy human individuals. Clones were sequenced by immunoSEQ multiplex PCR, and TCRdb holds only the in-frame ones, with some missing. The sample has 1.5 million to 2.5 million clones, roughly 94% seen once. CD45RO-negative, CCR7-positively selected cells formed the naive CD8 fraction, excluding terminally differentiated effector memory CD45RA+ cells. Specimen: naive CD8+ T cells sorted from blood. The receptors derive from a man younger than 30 in good health.

The chain combines TRBV7-9 with TRBJ2-7, with 9 positions matching TRBD1. The CDR3 is made up of 15 amino acids. With 4 bases clipped from V and 6 bases from J, the junction kept 10 bases outside the gene matches. CDR1 SEHNR and CDR2 FQNEAQ come from the germline V gene (reference sequence). The CDR3 nucleotides are TGTGCCAGCAGCTCCCCGGGACAGGGATCGACCGAGCAGTACTTC. This translates into CASSSPGQGSTEQYF.

Comment on this clone: Other DNA variants within this sample encode the same CDR3. The chain carries TRBV27 and TRBJ1-1; D is unclear. In germline, CDR1 is MNHEY, CDR2 SMNVEV (reference sequence). Trimming removed 0 bases at V and 3 bases at J, with 8 bases between. The CDR3 runs 14 residues. The CDR3 sequence is CASSLSRVDTEAFF. The DNA of the CDR3 is TGTGCCAGCAGTTTATCCCGGGTGGACACTGAAGCTTTCTTT.

The gene calls are TRBV29-1 and TRBJ2-5, with a weak D call TRBD2 (7 bases). Germline V gene data show CDR1 as SQVTM and CDR2 as ANQGSEA. V lost 0 bases to trimming and J lost 4 bases, with 18 bases between them. The CDR3 contains 16 residues. The CDR3 protein is CSVEDESPGGPETQYF. The CDR3 DNA is TGCAGCGTTGAAGACGAAAGCCCCGGGGGGCCAGAGACCCAGTACTTC. Together with reference TRBV29-1 and TRBJ2-5, the CDR3 gives the full variable domain: SAVISQKPSRDICQRGTSLTIQCQVDSQVTMMFWYRQQPGQSLTLIATANQGSEATYESGFVIDKFPISRPNLTFSTLTVSNMSPEDSSIYLCSVEDESPGGPETQYFGPGTRLLVL.

The table lists this clone with a count of one. This chain joins TRBV7-8 and TRBJ1-2; TRBD1 is a possible D gene (6 bases). Germline lookup yields CDR1 SGHVS and CDR2 FQNEAQ. V was trimmed by 6 bases and J by 3 bases, leaving 11 bases between them. The length of the CDR3 is 13 residues. The CDR3 sequence is CASSPGTHYGYTF. CDR3 nucleotide sequence: TGTGCCAGCAGTCCCGGGACACACTATGGCTACACCTTC.

CDR3 protein: CASSDWKNTEAFF. DNA of the CDR3: TGTGCCAGCAGTGACTGGAAGAACACTGAAGCTTTCTTT. This rearrangement joins TRBV6-1 to TRBJ1-1; D ambiguous. Germline V CDR1 and CDR2: MNHNS, SASEGT. This CDR3 has 13 amino acids. With 3 bases removed from V and 1 base from J, the gap between germline ends came to 6 bases.

This clone has just one count. The rearrangement links TRBV10-1 to TRBJ2-4; D not certain. Germline lookup yields CDR1 WNHNN and CDR2 SYGVQD (reference sequence). The CDR3 is 13 residues long. V lost 2 bases and J 7 bases, leaving 9 bases between the germline ends. CDR3 protein: CASSEGPTNIQYF. CDR3 DNA sequence: TGCGCCAGCAGTGAGGGTCCCACGAACATTCAGTACTTC.

This sequence joins TRBV6-6 and TRBJ1-5; weak D call: TRBD1 (6 bases). The V end lost 7 bases, the J end lost 3 bases, and 19 bases lay between the germline ends. The CDR3 sequence is 16 residues long. CDR1 is MNHNY and CDR2 is SVGAGI in the germline V gene (reference sequence). The DNA for the CDR3 is TGTGCCAGCACCACTATCCAGGACAGCTTCAATCAGCCCCAGCATTTT. Its protein is CASTTIQDSFNQPQHF.